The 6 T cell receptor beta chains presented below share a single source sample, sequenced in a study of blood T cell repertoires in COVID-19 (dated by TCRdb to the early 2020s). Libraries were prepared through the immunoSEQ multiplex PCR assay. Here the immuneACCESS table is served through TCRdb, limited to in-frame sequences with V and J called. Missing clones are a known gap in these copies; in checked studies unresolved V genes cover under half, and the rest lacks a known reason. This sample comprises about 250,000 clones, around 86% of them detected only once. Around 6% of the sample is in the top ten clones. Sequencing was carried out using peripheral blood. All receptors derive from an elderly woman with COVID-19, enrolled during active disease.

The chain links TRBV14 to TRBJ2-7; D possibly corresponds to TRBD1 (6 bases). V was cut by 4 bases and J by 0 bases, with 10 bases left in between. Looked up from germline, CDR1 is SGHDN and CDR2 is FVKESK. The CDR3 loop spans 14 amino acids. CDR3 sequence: CASSLYRDSYEQYF. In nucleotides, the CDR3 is TGTGCCAGCAGCCTCTACAGGGACTCCTACGAGCAGTACTTC.

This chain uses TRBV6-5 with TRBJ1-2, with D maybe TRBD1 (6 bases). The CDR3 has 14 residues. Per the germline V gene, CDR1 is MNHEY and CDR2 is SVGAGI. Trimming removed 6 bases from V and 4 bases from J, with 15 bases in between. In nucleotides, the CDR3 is TGTGCCAGCAGCCCAGCGGGGGCGAGCTATGGCTACACCTTC. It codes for CASSPAGASYGYTF.

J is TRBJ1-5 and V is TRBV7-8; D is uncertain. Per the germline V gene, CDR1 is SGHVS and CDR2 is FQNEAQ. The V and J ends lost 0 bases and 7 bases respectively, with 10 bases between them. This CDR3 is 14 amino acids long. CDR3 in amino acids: CASSLADRVQPQHF. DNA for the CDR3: TGTGCCAGCAGCTTAGCTGACCGGGTACAGCCCCAGCATTTT.

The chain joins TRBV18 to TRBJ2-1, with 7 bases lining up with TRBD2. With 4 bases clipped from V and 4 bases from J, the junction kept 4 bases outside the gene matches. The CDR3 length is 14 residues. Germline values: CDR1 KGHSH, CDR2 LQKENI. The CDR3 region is CASSRGGTYNEQFF. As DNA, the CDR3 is TGTGCCAGCTCACGCGGGGGAACTTACAATGAGCAGTTCTTC.

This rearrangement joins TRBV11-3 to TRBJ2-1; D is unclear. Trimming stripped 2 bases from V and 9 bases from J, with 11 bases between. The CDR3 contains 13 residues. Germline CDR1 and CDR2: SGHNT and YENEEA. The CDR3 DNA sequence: TGTGCCAGCAGCTTACTTTACCCCAGTGAGCAGTTCTTC. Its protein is CASSLLYPSEQFF.

CDR3 DNA sequence: TGTGCCAGCAGCGTCGAGCAGGGGTATGGCTACACCTTC. Translated, it gives CASSVEQGYGYTF. The chain links TRBV28 to TRBJ1-2; perhaps TRBD1 as D (6 bases). The CDR3 runs to 13 residues. With 6 bases removed from V and 5 bases from J, the gap between germline ends came to 13 bases. Germline lookup yields CDR1 MDHEN and CDR2 SYDVKM.